A selection of T cell receptor beta chains follows, all from one sample in a study of glioma-infiltrating T cells. TCRdb reprocessed the multiplex PCR reads with MiXCR, giving one entry per CDR3 protein. The sample has fewer than 90,000 distinct CDR3 sequences; 23% are singletons. Sequenced: glioma tissue, nonneoplastic brain tissue, or PBMCs (not recorded which). The receptors derive from a human donor with low-grade glioma or glioblastoma, undergoing nonglioma brain surgery, or in good health (not recorded which). Both conserved end residues are part of each CDR3. A D gene is named only where the DNA matches it firmly. Clone size is shown for a subset of rows, as once, few, many or a class of expanded clone.

-	TRBV7-2	TRBJ2-2	TRBD2	CASSFSGSGGELFF	TGTGCCAGCAGTTTTAGCGGGAGTGGCGGGGAGCTGTTTTTT
few	TRBV5-1	TRBJ2-7	-	CASTDTLSSYEQYF	TGCGCCAGCACGGACACGTTGAGCTCCTACGAGCAGTACTTC
-	TRBV2	TRBJ1-4	TRBD1	CASSERQGVSGTNEKLFF	TGTGCCAGCAGTGAGAGACAGGGGGTTTCAGGAACTAATGAAAAACTGTTTTTT
many	TRBV27	TRBJ2-5	-	CASSSQGPVVGETQYF	TGTGCCAGCAGTTCCCAGGGACCTGTAGTGGGAGAGACCCAGTACTTC
many	TRBV19	TRBJ2-1	-	CASSIQELNEQFF	TGTGCCAGTAGTATCCAAGAGCTCAATGAGCAGTTCTTC
-	TRBV19	TRBJ1-6	-	CASKAGSRVYNSPLHF	TGTGCCAGTAAGGCCGGCTCACGTGTCTATAATTCACCCCTCCACTTT
many	TRBV7-6	TRBJ2-7	TRBD2	CASSSRLAGGSYEQYF	TGTGCCAGCAGCTCCCGACTAGCGGGGGGGTCCTACGAGCAGTACTTC
many	TRBV6-1	TRBJ1-5	TRBD1	CASSVGQANNQPQHF	TGTGCCAGCAGTGTCGGACAGGCCAATAATCAGCCCCAGCATTTT
few	TRBV5-4	TRBJ2-2	TRBD1	CASSPRQGTGGTGELFF	TGTGCCAGCAGCCCTAGGCAGGGGACAGGGGGAACCGGGGAGCTGTTTTTT
many	TRBV2	TRBJ1-2	TRBD1	CASRPGTGAGYTF	TGTGCCAGCAGGCCCGGGACAGGGGCCGGCTACACCTTC
many	TRBV20-1	TRBJ1-1	-	CSAGWVRGNTEAFF	TGCAGTGCTGGGTGGGTCCGCGGGAACACTGAAGCTTTCTTT
many	TRBV7-2	TRBJ2-5	-	CASSFQREETQYF	TGTGCCAGCAGCTTCCAGCGGGAAGAGACCCAGTACTTC
many	TRBV2	TRBJ2-3	-	CASSENSGPTDTQYF	TGTGCCAGCAGTGAAAACAGCGGACCCACAGATACGCAGTATTTT
many	TRBV27	TRBJ2-7	TRBD2	CASSLVASGSSYEQYF	TGTGCCAGCAGTTTGGTGGCTAGCGGGTCCTCCTACGAGCAGTACTTC
many	TRBV6-1	TRBJ1-1	-	CASIAGTGNTEAFF	TGTGCCAGCATCGCCGGGACGGGGAACACTGAAGCTTTCTTT
-	TRBV5-1	TRBJ1-5	-	CASSSDCISNQTQHF	TGCGCCAGCAGCTCCGACTGTATTAGCAATCAGACCCAGCATTTT